This T cell receptor (beta chain) is from a study of blood T cell repertoires in COVID-19. This clone was counted between two and nine times. Trimming removed 4 bases from V and 6 bases from J; junction bases left unmatched: 21. This CDR3 comprises 20 residues. Germline-derived CDR1 and CDR2 are SGHRS and YFSETQ. Measured with immunoSEQ multiplex PCR; TCRdb has only the in-frame clones, and not every one. The data show around 220,000 clones, 80% to 90% seen once. The chain links TRBV5-1 to TRBJ2-7, with TRBD2 identical over 14 bases. The sequencing sample was made of peripheral blood. The clonotype comes from a woman older than 75 with acute or convalescent COVID-19. The CDR3 is CASSRRLAGGLSASPAEQYF. Here the CDR3 DNA reads TGCGCCAGCAGCCGGAGACTAGCGGGGGGGCTTTCCGCCTCTCCGGCCGAGCAGTACTTC.